The clone carrying this T cell receptor (beta chain) was counted ten times or more. Its antigen remains unidentified. The entry originates in a study of T cells in Graves' hyperthyroidism and ophthalmopathy. The CDR3 covers 16 residues. The V gene's germline CDR1 is SGHDN and CDR2 FVKESK. Trimming cost V 0 bases and J 4 bases; bases outside gene matches: 6. Findings of the study overall: Most thyroid clonotypes expanded above 0.001 were also detected in blood. From stable hyperthyroidism, ophthalmopathy was separated by a 13 V-J model.

TCR beta CDR3 regions were amplified from RNA. The study used the HTBI primer set for a first-round RT-PCR of the TCR CDR3. TCRdb independently ran MiXCR on the multiplex PCR reads; one entry per CDR3 protein. The table records 450,000 to 650,000 distinct CDR3 sequences, about 14% of them present only once. The chain uses TRBV14 and TRBJ1-2; 9 positions match TRBD1. This clonotype was obtained from a woman between 18 and 30 years old with Graves' ophthalmopathy. The source material was blood. The CDR3: CASSQEGGQGGYGYTF. Written as DNA, the CDR3 is TGTGCCAGCAGCCAAGAAGGGGGACAGGGTGGCTATGGCTACACCTTC.